Below are 21 T cell receptor beta chains sequenced from a single sample in a study of technical replicates of blood from several donors (dated by TCRdb to between 2016 and 2019). The method behind the library was the immunoSEQ multiplex PCR assay. TCRdb re-hosts the immuneACCESS table, in-frame sequences only. Its copies lack some clones; in the studies checked, an unresolved V gene accounts for under half of them, and the cause for the rest is not known. This sample gives 80,000 to 100,000 clones in total; 92% of them show up just once. 0.27% of the sample is taken by the ten largest. Sequencing input: T cells isolated from PBMCs. These receptor sequences come from a human donor in good health.

This chain connects TRBV7-8 to TRBJ2-7; D may be TRBD1 (6 bases). This CDR3 spans 15 amino acids. Trimming stripped 5 bases from V and 0 bases from J, with 14 bases between. The germline V gene encodes CDR1 SGHVS and CDR2 FQNEAQ. CDR3 region: CASSQFQGPSYEQYF. Written as DNA, the CDR3 is TGTGCCAGCAGCCAGTTCCAGGGGCCCTCCTACGAGCAGTACTTC.

This chain uses TRBV10-1 with TRBJ2-3; 10 bases map to TRBD2. CDR3 size: 15 residues. V was pared by 3 bases and J by 4 bases, with 4 bases of the junction left unmatched. Germline V gives CDR1 WNHNN, CDR2 SYGVQD (reference sequence). The CDR3 sequence is CASSDGTSAADTQYF. The DNA for the CDR3 is TGCGCCAGCAGTGACGGGACTAGCGCCGCAGATACGCAGTATTTT.

The CDR3 reads CASSRGDRGPSNTGELFF. The CDR3, as DNA: TGCGCCAGCTCCCGCGGAGACAGGGGGCCCTCGAACACCGGGGAGCTGTTTTTT. V and J are TRBV5-1 and TRBJ2-2; the match to TRBD1 covers 10 bases. The germline V gene encodes CDR1 SGHRS and CDR2 YFSETQ. The CDR3 runs to 18 residues. V lost 7 bases to trimming and J lost 0 bases; unmatched junction nucleotides: 12. Looking up the rest from reference TRBV5-1 and TRBJ2-2 gives the full variable domain: KAGVTQTPRYLIKTRGQQVTLSCSPISGHRSVSWYQQTPGQGLQFLFEYFSETQRNKGNFPGRFSGRQFSNSRSEMNVSTLELGDSALYLCASSRGDRGPSNTGELFFGEGSRLTVL.

The genes are TRBV28 and TRBJ2-2, with 8 bases identical to TRBD1. The CDR3 consists of 14 residues. Germline V CDR1 and CDR2: MDHEN, SYDVKM. Unmatched junction bases numbered 6, after V lost 6 bases and J lost 6 bases. CDR3 nucleotide sequence: TGTGCCAGCAGGCTGTTACAGGGGGCCGGGGAGCTGTTTTTT. Protein product: CASRLLQGAGELFF.

The chain is built from TRBV30 and TRBJ2-1; D remains ambiguous. Germline values: CDR1 GTSNPN, CDR2 SVGIG (reference sequence). This CDR3 region has 14 residues. V was shortened by 4 bases and J by 0 bases, with 10 bases between the two germline ends. The CDR3 reads CAWMALSSYNEQFF. CDR3 nucleotides: TGTGCCTGGATGGCATTAAGCTCCTACAATGAGCAGTTCTTC.

CDR3 loop: CASSSRNGISGYTF. In DNA, the CDR3 is TGTGCCAGCAGCTCTCGCAACGGGATATCCGGCTACACCTTC. The genes are TRBV7-8 and TRBJ1-2; no clear D gene. Deletions cut 4 bases from V and 8 bases from J, with 17 bases between. This CDR3 region has 14 residues. In germline, CDR1 is SGHVS, CDR2 FQNEAQ.

This chain uses TRBV7-8 with TRBJ2-1, with 7 bases lining up with TRBD2. This CDR3 region has 13 residues. Germline CDR1 and CDR2: SGHVS and FQNEAQ. The ends lost 4 bases at V and 8 bases at J; junction bases unmatched: 5. The CDR3 nucleotides are TGTGCCAGCAGCTCCCGACTAGCAGATGAGCAGTTCTTC. It yields the protein CASSSRLADEQFF.

V and J are TRBV11-2 and TRBJ2-1, with TRBD2 matching over 7 bases. CDR1 and CDR2 (germline): SGHAT, FQNNGV. The CDR3 extends over 17 amino acids. The junction had 21 bases not matched to a gene; V was cut back by 4 bases and J by 12 bases. The CDR3 nucleotides read TGTGCCAGCAGCTATAGCGGGTGGGCTGGACTAATGAGCGGGCAGTTCTTC. Protein sequence: CASSYSGWAGLMSGQFF.

The chain joins TRBV27 to TRBJ1-6, with unresolved D. Trimming removed 3 bases from V and 7 bases from J, with 13 bases in between. In germline, CDR1 is MNHEY, CDR2 SMNVEV (reference sequence). The CDR3 covers 15 residues. The CDR3: CASSLRYPPNSPLHF. The CDR3 nucleotides are TGTGCCAGCAGTTTGCGATACCCCCCAAATTCACCCCTCCACTTT.

The chain couples TRBV7-2 to TRBJ1-5; D remains ambiguous. The CDR3 runs 12 residues. Trimming pared 5 bases from V and 5 bases from J, leaving 7 bases between. Germline CDR1 is SGHTA and CDR2 is FQGNSA. The CDR3 DNA is TGTGCCAGCAGCCAACCGGATCAGCCCCAGCATTTT. It codes for CASSQPDQPQHF.

This rearrangement joins TRBV7-9 to TRBJ1-4, with 8 positions matching TRBD1. Unmatched junction bases numbered 12, after V lost 5 bases and J lost 4 bases. The CDR3 sequence is 17 residues long. Germline CDR1 SEHNR, CDR2 FQNEAQ (reference sequence). The CDR3 coding sequence is TGTGCCAGCAGCGCGGAAGGGCCACAGGGGGATAATGAAAAACTGTTTTTT. It is translated as CASSAEGPQGDNEKLFF. The full variable domain, with the rest looked up from reference TRBV7-9 and TRBJ1-4, is DTGVSQNPRHKITKRGQNVTFRCDPISEHNRLYWYRQTLGQGPEFLTYFQNEAQLEKSRLLSDRFSAERPKGSFSTLEIQRTEQGDSAMYLCASSAEGPQGDNEKLFFGSGTQLSVL.

The rearrangement uses TRBV19 and TRBJ1-1; no reliable D call. The CDR3 has 15 amino acids. Germline assignment: CDR1 LNHDA and CDR2 SQIVND (reference sequence). The V and J ends lost 7 bases and 0 bases respectively, with 15 bases between them. The DNA for the CDR3 is TGTGCCAGTAACTGGGCAGCCTCTCTGAACACTGAAGCTTTCTTT. Protein sequence: CASNWAASLNTEAFF.

The chain carries TRBV5-4 and TRBJ2-7, with TRBD1 matching 7 bases. V was clipped by 6 bases and J by 4 bases; unmatched bases: 10. CDR1 and CDR2 from the germline V gene are SGHNT and YYREEE (reference sequence). The CDR3 totals 14 residues. CDR3: CASTYQGVLYEQYF. The DNA of the CDR3 is TGTGCCAGCACATACCAGGGGGTTCTATACGAGCAGTACTTC.

The rearrangement uses TRBV11-3 and TRBJ2-2; 10 bases match TRBD2. Trimming cost V 2 bases and J 7 bases; bases outside gene matches: 4. CDR3 length equals 15 residues. The germline V gene has CDR1 SGHNT and CDR2 YENEEA. The CDR3 DNA is TGTGCCAGCAGCTTAAGCGGGGGGGTTAACGGGGAGCTGTTTTTT. It yields the protein CASSLSGGVNGELFF.

This clone has just one count. This chain uses TRBV6-1 with TRBJ2-3; TRBD1 is a possible D gene (5 bases). CDR3 length equals 17 residues. Trimming left V 1 base short and J 2 bases short, with 16 bases between. Looked up from germline, CDR1 is MNHNS and CDR2 is SASEGT. The CDR3 region is CASSEGPLGLNTDTQYF. DNA for the CDR3: TGTGCCAGCAGTGAAGGTCCTTTGGGGCTGAACACAGATACGCAGTATTTT.

The chain is built from TRBV18 and TRBJ2-1; 12 bases align to TRBD2. Trimming at V came to 0 bases and at J to 7 bases, leaving 4 bases not matched to a gene. CDR1 and CDR2 (germline): KGHSH, LQKENI. This CDR3 has 16 amino acids. The CDR3 spells CASSPPASGGANEQFF. In nucleotides, the CDR3 is TGTGCCAGCTCACCACCGGCTAGCGGGGGGGCGAATGAGCAGTTCTTC.

V and J are TRBV2 and TRBJ1-2; possible D gene TRBD1, 5 bases. The V and J ends lost 5 bases and 0 bases respectively, with 7 bases between them. Germline V gene sequence: CDR1 SNHLY, CDR2 FYNNEI. This CDR3 has 13 amino acids. The CDR3 here is CASSPTANYGYTF. CDR3 nucleotides: TGTGCCAGCAGTCCGACAGCTAACTATGGCTACACCTTC.

The chain has TRBV12-1 and TRBJ2-1; the D call TRBD2 from the table was never checked on the DNA. TRBV12-1 is a pseudogene. The CDR3 runs to 16 residues. CDR3 sequence: CASSPSSGGVYNEQFF. The DNA of the CDR3 is TGTGCCAGCAGCCCGTCTAGCGGGGGGGTGTACAATGAGCAGTTCTTC.

The chain recombines TRBV5-1 with TRBJ2-7; a weak D match, TRBD2 (5 bases). V dropped 4 bases and J dropped 3 bases, with 17 bases sitting between them. Germline V gene lookup returns CDR1 SGHRS and CDR2 YFSETQ. The CDR3 has 15 residues. In DNA form, the CDR3 reads TGCGCCAGCAGCCCCAGTCCAGGTCGGGGCTACGAGCAGTACTTC. Translated, it gives CASSPSPGRGYEQYF.

This clone was observed once. The chain combines TRBV28 with TRBJ2-7; 7 bases match TRBD1. The CDR3 runs to 14 residues. V trimming: 6 bases; J trimming: 0 bases; junction bases outside the gene matches: 5. Germline CDR1 reads MDHEN; CDR2 reads SYDVKM. The CDR3 loop is CASRATGLSYEQYF. The CDR3, as DNA: TGTGCCAGCAGGGCGACAGGGCTCTCCTACGAGCAGTACTTC.

This clone came up once. The chain has TRBV7-9 and TRBJ2-1, with D perhaps TRBD2 (6 bases). The CDR3 has 15 amino acids. Trimming shortened V by 3 bases and J by 9 bases, and 18 bases separated the two germline ends. CDR1 SEHNR and CDR2 FQNEAQ come from the germline V gene (reference sequence). DNA of the CDR3: TGTGCCAGCAGCTTGGGGGGAAGATCGGGTGGTGAGCAGTTCTTC. Protein: CASSLGGRSGGEQFF.